This is a list of T cell receptor beta chains from one sample in a study of T cells after yellow fever vaccination. TCRdb re-called the 5' RACE reads through MiXCR, storing one row per CDR3 protein. Seen here are nearly 550,000 distinct CDR3 sequences, 15% to 20% observed once, and the top ten hold roughly an eighth. This specimen consisted of PBMCs, obtained 15 days after the yellow fever booster vaccination. These receptors came from a man aged 25-45 years who received the YFV17D yellow fever vaccine. The CDR3 runs from the conserved cysteine through the conserved F or W. The order of the fields is D gene, V gene, clone size, J gene, CDR3 DNA, CDR3 protein. A D gene is named only where the DNA matches it firmly. Clone size is given for some rows only: seen once, a few or many times, or a class if the clone is expanded.

.	TRBV5-4	.	TRBJ1-6	TGTGCCAGCAGCTTGGTGTCCGATTCACCCCTCCACTTT	CASSLVSDSPLHF
.	TRBV28	.	TRBJ2-4	TGTGCCAGCAGTTTCGGGCCCCCACGGGATCAGTACTTC	CASSFGPPRDQYF
TRBD2	TRBV28	few	TRBJ2-5	TGTGCCAGCAGTTTCGACGGGGTAGCGGGGCGAGAGACCCAGTACTTC	CASSFDGVAGRETQYF
.	TRBV29-1	few	TRBJ1-1	TGCAGCGCCGATGGGACCACTGAAGCTTTCTTT	CSADGTTEAFF
.	TRBV20-1	few	TRBJ1-5	TGCAGTGTCCCCCCGGAGGTCCCCATCCGGCCCCAGCATTTT	CSVPPEVPIRPQHF
.	TRBV7-2	many	TRBJ2-7	TGTGCCAGCAGCTTAGCCAGGGGCCTCTCCTACGAGCAGTACTTC	CASSLARGLSYEQYF
.	TRBV9	few	TRBJ2-1	TGTGCCAGCAGCGCACGACTAGGGTTGGGCGATGAGCAGTTCTTC	CASSARLGLGDEQFF
.	TRBV6-2/TRBV6-3	once	TRBJ2-1	TGTGCCAGCAGTCCCCAGACAGGTCTGGCCCTCCTCGGTGAGCAGTTCTTC	CASSPQTGLALLGEQFF
.	TRBV18	.	TRBJ2-1	TGTGCCAGCTCACGACCGGGACTTGGCGGAGAGCAGTTCTTC	CASSRPGLGGEQFF
.	TRBV20-1	.	TRBJ2-1	TGCAGTGCTAGACGACAGGTGAACGATGAGCAGTTCTTC	CSARRQVNDEQFF
.	TRBV5-1	few	TRBJ1-1	TGCGCCAGCAGCTTGGAAACTGGGCTTTTGACTGAAGCTTTCTTT	CASSLETGLLTEAFF
TRBD1	TRBV20-1	few	TRBJ1-2	TGCAGTGCCCGGGGAGGACAGGGTGGCTATGGCTACACCTTC	CSARGGQGGYGYTF
.	TRBV9	.	TRBJ1-3	TGTGCCAGCAGCGTAGACGCCGGGTTCCTCGCGAGCATATATTTT	CASSVDAGFLASIYF
TRBD1	TRBV14	.	TRBJ2-6	TGTGCCAGCAGCCAAAATTCGGGACAGGGGTTAGGGGCCAACGTCCTGACTTTC	CASSQNSGQGLGANVLTF
.	TRBV4-2	few	TRBJ2-1	TGTGCCAGCAGCCAAGACAGCCTCAATGAGCAGTTCTTC	CASSQDSLNEQFF
.	TRBV11-2	.	TRBJ1-1	TGTGCCAGCAGTTCCATCTCTAAGAGGATGGGGGGCACTGAAGCTTTCTTT	CASSSISKRMGGTEAFF
.	TRBV5-1	few	TRBJ2-1	TGCGCCAGCAGCTTGGACCGGGCCTACAATGAGCAGTTCTTC	CASSLDRAYNEQFF
.	TRBV12-3/TRBV12-4	many	TRBJ2-7	TGTGCCAGCAGTTTGCCCGGGAGTAGGAGCGAGCAGTACTTC	CASSLPGSRSEQYF
TRBD2	TRBV7-6	few	TRBJ2-7	TGTGCCAGCGGACGGGGGGGCGAGCAGTACTTC	CASGRGGEQYF
TRBD1	TRBV27	few	TRBJ2-2	TGTGCCAGCAGGATCGACAGGGTAGTCACCGGGGAGCTGTTTTTT	CASRIDRVVTGELFF
.	TRBV5-6	few	TRBJ2-5	TGTGCCAGCAGCTCCTATGAAGAGACCCAGTACTTC	CASSSYEETQYF
.	TRBV20-1	few	TRBJ2-3	TGCAGTGCTAGAGATCTCCAGAAGGGCACAGATACGCAGTATTTT	CSARDLQKGTDTQYF
.	TRBV6-5	.	TRBJ1-4	TGTGCCAGCAGTTACTCCGGGGTTGGAGAAAAACTGTTTTTT	CASSYSGVGEKLFF
.	TRBV7-7	.	TRBJ2-3	TGTGCCAGCAGCCCTACCTGGGGTGCAGATACGCAGTATTTT	CASSPTWGADTQYF
TRBD2	TRBV7-8	.	TRBJ2-1	TGTGCCAGCACCCCTCTTGATCTAGCGGCCTACAATGAGCAGTTCTTC	CASTPLDLAAYNEQFF
TRBD2	TRBV20-1	few	TRBJ2-1	TGCAGTGCAAGGACTAGCGGGAGCTCCTACAATGAGCAGTTCTTC	CSARTSGSSYNEQFF
TRBD2	TRBV18	.	TRBJ2-3	TGTGCCAGCTCACCACTACTAGCGGGAGTAGCAGATACGCAGTATTTT	CASSPLLAGVADTQYF
.	TRBV25-1	.	TRBJ2-1	TGTGCCAGCAGTGAATATAGGGGGGATGAGCAGTTCTTC	CASSEYRGDEQFF
.	TRBV7-9	.	TRBJ2-2	TGTGCCAGCAGCTGGCTCCGGTCAACCGGGGAGCTGTTTTTT	CASSWLRSTGELFF
.	TRBV7-9	.	TRBJ2-7	TGTGCCAGCAGCTTCGACAGCCTAGCTGGCGAGCAGTACTTC	CASSFDSLAGEQYF
.	TRBV7-9	few	TRBJ1-1	TGTGCCAGCAACCTGGCTGGTGAAAGGAGCACTGAAGCTTTCTTT	CASNLAGERSTEAFF
.	TRBV11-2	.	TRBJ2-2	TGTGCCAGCAGCTTAGACTCAGTTGTAGCTGCTAACACCGGGGAGCTGTTTTTT	CASSLDSVVAANTGELFF
.	TRBV4-2	few	TRBJ1-2	TGTGCCAGCAGCCAAGACCCGACGACCTGGGGCTACACCTTC	CASSQDPTTWGYTF